This record covers a single T cell receptor (beta chain). Antigen: not known. The sample originates from a study of OX40 agonist ivuxolimab in advanced cancers. Study details: Each patient was given ivuxolimab into a vein every 2 weeks, at 0.01 to 10 mg/kg. Hepatocellular carcinoma, melanoma, renal cell or head and neck cancer was diagnosed in the dose-escalation patients.

Data came from immunoSEQ multiplex PCR; TCRdb stores just in-frame clones and leaves some out. This sample has 60,000 to 65,000 clones, with 80% to 95% found just once. Trimming left V 3 bases short and J 8 bases short, with 5 bases between. Germline values: CDR1 SGHTS, CDR2 YDEGEE. The CDR3 totals 10 residues. General study points: Expanded clones tended on average to be more numerous among CD8+ T cells than CD4+. Some patients who did not respond also had low normalized T-cell clonal expansion.

Specimen: CD4+ or CD8+ T cells sorted from blood, collected in a trial of the OX40 agonist ivuxolimab. The TCR comes from an adult with an advanced solid tumor such as melanoma, head and neck, liver or kidney cancer. The gene calls are TRBV5-8 and TRBJ1-1; D not resolved. The CDR3 DNA is TGTGCCAGCAGCTCCCCCGAAGCTTTCTTT. Translation gives CASSSPEAFF.